This TCR beta chain was sequenced for a study of neurological immune-mediated disorders. Germline CDR1 is DFQATT and CDR2 is SNEGSKA (reference sequence). With 6 bases removed from V and 2 bases from J, the gap between germline ends came to 19 bases. This CDR3 is built from 15 residues. From 15-18 subjects, every sequencing run obtained over 170 million TCR-beta sequences. A single record per CDR3 protein comes from TCRdb applying MiXCR to the 5' RACE reads. The sample carries roughly 88,000 distinct CDR3 sequences, approximately 3.5% recorded once. This clonotype was counted ten times or more. PBMCs numbering 2 million and stored at -80 C yielded the unsorted libraries.

The source of this sequence is a woman in her fifties or sixties with multiple sclerosis. V gene TRBV20-1 combines with J gene TRBJ1-1; D is possibly TRBD1 (5 bases). The specimen sequenced was PBMCs. The CDR3 nucleotides read TGCAGTGCCCCCAATCCCCGACAGAGTAACACTGAAGCTTTCTTT. It codes for CSAPNPRQSNTEAFF.